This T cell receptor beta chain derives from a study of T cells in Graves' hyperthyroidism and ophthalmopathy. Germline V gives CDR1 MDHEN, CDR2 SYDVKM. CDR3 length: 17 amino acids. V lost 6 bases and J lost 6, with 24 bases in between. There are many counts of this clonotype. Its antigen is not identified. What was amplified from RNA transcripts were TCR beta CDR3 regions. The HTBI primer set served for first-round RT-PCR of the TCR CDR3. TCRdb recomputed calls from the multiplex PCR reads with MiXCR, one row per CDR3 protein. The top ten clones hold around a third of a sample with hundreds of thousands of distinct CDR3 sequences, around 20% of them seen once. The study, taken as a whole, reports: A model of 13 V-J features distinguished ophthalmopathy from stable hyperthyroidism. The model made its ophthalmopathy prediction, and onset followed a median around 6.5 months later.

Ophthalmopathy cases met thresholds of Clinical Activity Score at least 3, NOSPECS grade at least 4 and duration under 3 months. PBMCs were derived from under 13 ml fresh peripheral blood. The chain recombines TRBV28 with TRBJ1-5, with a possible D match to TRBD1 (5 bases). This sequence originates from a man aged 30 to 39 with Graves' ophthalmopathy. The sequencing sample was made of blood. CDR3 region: CASSVGAWAAVGQPQHF. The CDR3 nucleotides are TGTGCCAGCAGCGTAGGGGCATGGGCGGCGGTAGGTCAGCCCCAGCATTTT. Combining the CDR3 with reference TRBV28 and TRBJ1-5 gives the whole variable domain DVKVTQSSRYLVKRTGEKVFLECVQDMDHENMFWYRQDPGLGLRLIYFSYDVKMKEKGDIPEGYSVSREKKERFSLILESASTNQTSMYLCASSVGAWAAVGQPQHFGDGTRLSIL.